This TCR beta chain derives from a study of regulatory T cells in long-lasting Graves disease. Time point defined: newly diagnosed GD, antithyroid drugs for less than 3 months. Scientists built the TCR library using RNA that was extracted from PBMCs. A roughly 10-milliliter sample of peripheral blood was drawn into EDTA tubes. This clonotype has more than one count but fewer than ten. The CDR3 runs 16 residues. The V and J ends lost 0 bases and 1 base respectively, with 13 bases between them. CDR1 and CDR2 from the germline V gene are SGHKS and YYEKEE (reference sequence). Both iRepertoire HTBI primers and Arm-PCR of CDR3 regions were used to build the TCR beta libraries. TCRdb ran MiXCR on the multiplex PCR reads and lists one entry per CDR3 protein. Counted here are about 380,000 distinct CDR3 sequences, around 15% occurring once; the ten biggest clones make up about a fifth.

V is TRBV5-5 and J is TRBJ2-5; tentatively, D is TRBD1 (5 bases). Sequencing used peripheral blood mononuclear cells (PBMCs), obtained at new diagnosis, from a patient treated with antithyroid drugs. The clonotype was recovered from a female donor with Graves disease. CDR3 DNA sequence: TGTGCCAGCAGCTTGGGAGGACAACCGGGCCAAGAGACCCAGTACTTC. Translating it yields CASSLGGQPGQETQYF.